These 27 T cell receptor beta chains were all obtained from the same sample, sequenced in a study of CD8+ T cells in alopecia areata. In each case, RNA was isolated and then reverse transcribed into cDNA as the sequencing template. TCRdb's table, derived via immunoSEQ multiplex PCR, lists solely in-frame clones and lacks some. The specimen has under 350,000 clones, none found just once. The sorting of pooled cutaneous lymph node cells relied on CD4, CD8alpha, NKG2D, NKG2ACE and other markers. The sample was CD4+ T cells sorted from a lymph node. The receptors shown here come from a C3H/HeJ mouse with alopecia areata. Strain haplotype (MHC): H2-k.

This clone turned up a few times. Gene names are the mouse ones. The read ends 4 residues shy of where the CDR3 ends; the end is completed using the germline J gene. Other DNA sequences within the sample encode an identical CDR3. This chain uses TRBV5 with TRBJ1-2; a possible D gene is TRBD1 (6 bases). CDR3 length equals 14 residues. The germline V gene has CDR1 LGHNA and CDR2 YNLKQL (reference sequence). Trimming took 0 bases from V and 3 from J, leaving 8 bases between them. The covered CDR3 bases are TGTGCCAGCAGCCAAGACAGGGGAGACTCC. Protein: CASSQDRGDS. The entire CDR3 sequence reads CASSQDRGDSDYTF.

A remark on this clone: Mouse gene names and germline throughout. The read ends 4 residues before the CDR3 terminus; that terminus is restored from the germline J gene. The genes are TRBV31 and TRBJ2-1; D is perhaps TRBD1 (6 bases). Per germline, CDR1 GKSSPN and CDR2 SITVG. The CDR3 runs to 14 residues. This chain's CDR3 is CAWSLGTGRAEQFF. The CDR3 DNA, read in part, is TGTGCCTGGAGTCTCGGAACAGGGAGGGCT. The full variable domain, its missing parts supplied by reference TRBV31 and TRBJ2-1, is AQTIHQWPVAEIKAVGSPLSLGCTIKGKSSPNLYWYWQATGGTLQQLFYSITVGQVESVVQLNLSASRPKDDQFILSTEKLLLSHSGFYLCAWSLGTGRAEQFFGPGTRLTVL.

This clone has only a few counts. Gene names and germline refer to mouse. The read ends 4 residues early relative to the CDR3; the germline J gene fills the gap. The rearrangement uses TRBV13-2 and TRBJ2-1; the match to TRBD1 covers 7 bases. The germline gives CDR1 NNHNN, CDR2 SYGAGS (reference sequence). Trimming removed 7 bases from V and 1 base from J; junction bases left unmatched: 5. CDR3 size: 14 residues. Partial CDR3 DNA: TGTGCCAGCAGGGGACAGACCAACTATGCT. Amino acid sequence: CASRGQTNYA. The whole CDR3 is CASRGQTNYAEQFF.

This clone was detected many times. Gene names and germline match the mouse. The CDR3 extends 4 residues past the end of the read, so its final part is completed from the germline J gene. This chain links TRBV14 with TRBJ2-5; 9 positions agree with TRBD2. The V gene's germline CDR1 is SGHDT and CDR2 FRDEAV. The CDR3 totals 13 residues. CDR3 protein: CASSRDWEDTQYF. CDR3 DNA (partial): TGTGCCAGCAGCCGGGACTGGGAAGAC.

Of note for this clone: Gene names are mouse gene names. With the read ending 4 residues before the CDR3 end, the germline J gene is used to fill in that end. The V and J genes are TRBV19 and TRBJ2-2; the D gene is possibly TRBD2 (7 bases). This CDR3 is 15 amino acids long. Germline V gives CDR1 FNHDT, CDR2 SITEND (reference sequence). The V end lost 1 base, the J end lost 4 bases, and 11 bases lay between the germline ends. CDR3 DNA (partial): TGTGCCAGCAGTATATGGGGGGCGTCCACCGGG. Translation: CASSIWGASTG. In full, the CDR3 is CASSIWGASTGQLYF.

Many counts were recorded for this clone. Mouse gene names and germline throughout. The observed sequence ends 4 residues before the CDR3 terminus, with the missing tail filled in from the germline J gene. V gene TRBV17 combines with J gene TRBJ2-3, with TRBD2 identical over 8 bases. The J segment lost 0 bases and the V segment lost 3 bases, leaving 2 bases of the junction unmatched. Germline V gives CDR1 MNHDT, CDR2 YYDKIL. The CDR3 is 15 amino acids. CDR3 bases read: TGTGCTAGCAGTAGTTTGGGGGGGAGTGCAGAA. It yields the protein CASSSLGGSAE. The full CDR3 is CASSSLGGSAETLYF.

The sample holds a few counts of this clone. The gene names here belong to mouse. The read gets to within 4 residues of the CDR3 end, and the germline J gene fills in the rest. Other DNA sequences within the sample encode an identical CDR3. The chain carries TRBV19 and TRBJ2-3; TRBD2 matches at 10 bases. J gave up 0 bases and V 4 bases, and 8 bases lay outside the gene matches. The length of the CDR3 is 17 residues. CDR1 is FNHDT and CDR2 is SITEND in the germline V gene (reference sequence). This CDR3 reads CASSPRDWGSSAETLYF. The CDR3 bases that were read are TGTGCCAGCAGTCCCCGGGACTGGGGATCTAGTGCAGAA. Full variable domain (missing parts from reference TRBV19 and TRBJ2-3): GGIITQTPKFLIGQEGQKLTLKCQQNFNHDTMYWYRQDSGKGLRLIYYSITENDLQKGDLSEGYDASREKKSSFSLTVTSAQKNEMAVFLCASSPRDWGSSAETLYFGSGTRLTVL.

Details on this clone: Mouse names are used for the genes. Other nucleotide sequences in the sample specify the same CDR3. Partial CDR3 DNA: TGTGCCAGCAGTCGACAGGGCTCCTATAATTCGCCC. Translating gives CASSRQGSYNSP. The whole CDR3 reads CASSRQGSYNSPLYF. V usage is TRBV19 and J usage is TRBJ1-6, with 7 bases identical to TRBD1. The CDR3 end falls 3 residues outside the read, so it is completed with the germline J gene. TRBJ1-6 counts as an open reading frame of uncertain function. CDR1 is FNHDT and CDR2 is SITEND in the germline V gene (reference sequence). The ends lost 4 bases at V and 1 base at J; junction bases unmatched: 2. This CDR3 has 15 amino acids.

As for this clone: Germline and genes: mouse. The read falls 4 residues short of the CDR3 end, and the missing part is taken from the germline J gene. The chain carries TRBV5 and TRBJ2-5; weak D call: TRBD1 (6 bases). CDR1 is LGHNA and CDR2 is YNLKQL in the germline V gene (reference sequence). The CDR3 extends over 17 amino acids. V lost 0 bases to trimming and J lost 1 base, with 14 bases between them. The CDR3 sequence: CASSQDSGQRDQDTQYF. CDR3 DNA (partial): TGTGCCAGCAGCCAAGATTCGGGACAAAGGGACCAAGAC.

As concerns this clone: The listed genes are named as in mouse. The CDR3 goes on 4 residues after the read ends, and that part is filled in from the germline J gene. Within the sample, other DNA sequences also encode this same CDR3. The J gene is TRBJ2-1, the V gene TRBV13-1, with TRBD2 identical over 9 bases. The V gene end was trimmed by 6 bases and the J gene end by 4 bases; junction bases not matched to a gene: 2. The germline V gene has CDR1 NSHNY and CDR2 SYGAGN. This CDR3 is 13 amino acids long. The CDR3 bases that were read are TGTGCCAGCAAAACTGGGGGGTATGCT. Translation gives CASKTGGYA. The CDR3 reads in full as CASKTGGYAEQFF.

There are a few counts of this clone. Gene names are the mouse ones. Read coverage stops 4 residues before the CDR3 terminus; the germline J gene supplies the remainder. This chain links TRBV5 with TRBJ2-4, with 7 bases fitting TRBD1. The germline V gene encodes CDR1 LGHNA and CDR2 YNLKQL (reference sequence). J gave up 3 bases and V 0 bases, and 3 bases lay outside the gene matches. The length of the CDR3 is 15 residues. Here the CDR3 reads CASSQETGSQNTLYF. The sequenced CDR3 bases are TGTGCCAGCAGCCAAGAGACAGGGAGCCAAAAC.

A note on this clone: Gene names and germline match the mouse. The read finishes 4 residues shy of the CDR3 end, and the germline J gene is used to complete it. The V and J genes are TRBV17 and TRBJ2-1; 11 nucleotides match TRBD2. The junction had 2 bases not matched to a gene; V was cut back by 5 bases and J by 2 bases. This CDR3 has 15 amino acids. Germline CDR1 and CDR2: MNHDT and YYDKIL. CDR3 DNA (partial): TGTGCTAGCAGTGACTGGGGGGGTTACTATGCT. Residues: CASSDWGGYYA. The full CDR3 protein is CASSDWGGYYAEQFF. The full variable domain, rest sourced from reference TRBV17 and TRBJ2-1, is DTTVKQNPRYKLARVGKPVNLICSQTMNHDTMYWYQKKPNQAPKLLLFYYDKILNREADTFEKFQSSRPNNSFCSLYIGSAGLEYSAMYLCASSDWGGYYAEQFFGPGTRLTVL.

Details on this clone: The gene symbols are mouse symbols. The CDR3 end falls 4 residues outside the read, so it is completed with the germline J gene. Other DNA sequences in the sample encode the same CDR3. This chain uses TRBV13-1 with TRBJ2-4; TRBD2 aligns across 11 bases. The V and J ends lost 2 bases and 0 bases, in that order; junction bases with no gene match: 5. This CDR3 comprises 17 residues. Per germline, CDR1 NSHNY and CDR2 SYGAGN. The DNA read from the CDR3 is TGTGCCAGCAGTGAACCGGGACTGGGGGCTAGTCAAAAC. This codes for CASSEPGLGASQN. The complete CDR3 protein is CASSEPGLGASQNTLYF.

Points on this clone: Any gene name here is a mouse gene name. Read data end 4 residues before the CDR3 end; the end is taken from the germline J gene. V and J are TRBV1 and TRBJ2-7; a possible D gene is TRBD1 (5 bases). This CDR3 contains 14 residues. CDR1 is NSQYPW, CDR2 LRSPGD, per germline (reference sequence). CDR3 bases read: TGCACCTGCAGTGCAGATCAGAGGGGAGAT. Translating it yields CTCSADQRGD. The complete CDR3 reads CTCSADQRGDEQYF.

The table lists this clone with a few counts. Mouse gene names apply. The CDR3 end falls 4 residues outside the read, so it is completed with the germline J gene. V and J are TRBV19 and TRBJ2-1; TRBD1 might be the D (5 bases). CDR3 size: 14 residues. Germline V CDR1 and CDR2: FNHDT, SITEND (reference sequence). The CDR3 loop reads CASSIRAGLAEQFF. The CDR3 bases that were read are TGTGCCAGCAGTATAAGGGCAGGGCTGGCT.

This clone appeared a few times. Gene names are mouse gene names. The read ends 4 residues shy of where the CDR3 ends; the end is completed using the germline J gene. The chain carries TRBV14 and TRBJ1-1, with D possibly TRBD1 on 5 matching bases. The CDR3 covers 13 residues. Between the trimmed V and J ends, which lost 2 bases and 1 base, there was a span of 6 bases. Germline V lookup: CDR1 SGHDT, CDR2 FRDEAV. CDR3 protein: CASSLGGNTEVFF. Partial CDR3 DNA: TGTGCCAGCAGTTTGGGGGGAAACACA.

A remark on this clone: Mouse gene names apply. Coverage ceases 4 residues before the CDR3 finishes, and the germline J gene fills in the end. This chain links TRBV17 with TRBJ2-2; TRBD2 matches at 10 bases. This CDR3 has 16 residues. CDR1 MNHDT and CDR2 YYDKIL come from the germline V gene. V lost 5 bases to trimming and J lost 0 bases; unmatched junction nucleotides: 3. This CDR3 is CASSWTGGPNTGQLYF. CDR3 DNA, as far as it was read: TGTGCTAGCAGTTGGACTGGGGGTCCAAACACCGGG.

Concerning this clone itself: Gene names are the mouse ones. The read halts 4 residues ahead of the CDR3 end, with the missing end drawn from the germline J gene. Different DNA sequences within this sample yield the same CDR3. This chain connects TRBV1 to TRBJ2-7, with 8 bases lining up with TRBD1. Germline CDR1 is NSQYPW and CDR2 is LRSPGD (reference sequence). The CDR3 has 14 residues. CDR3 residues: CTCSADRGRDEQYF. Partial CDR3 DNA: TGCACCTGCAGTGCAGACAGGGGGCGCGAT.

Turning to this clone: The genes and germline here are from mouse. Read sequence stops 4 residues before the CDR3 end, and the germline J gene provides the missing end. This chain uses TRBV13-1 with TRBJ2-2; TRBD2 matches 7 bases. CDR1 is NSHNY, CDR2 SYGAGN, per germline. The J segment lost 0 bases and the V segment lost 0 bases, leaving 5 bases of the junction unmatched. The length of the CDR3 is 17 residues. The CDR3 sequence is CASSDAHWGSNTGQLYF. CDR3 DNA, as far as it was read: TGTGCCAGCAGTGATGCACACTGGGGCTCAAACACCGGG.

This clone has at least ten counts. The gene symbols are mouse symbols. The read terminates 4 residues before the CDR3 end, so the remaining end is supplied by the germline J gene. The V and J genes are TRBV1 and TRBJ1-1; tentatively, D is TRBD1 (6 bases). V lost 1 base, J lost 0 bases, and 9 bases lay in between. The germline gives CDR1 NSQYPW, CDR2 LRSPGD (reference sequence). This CDR3 has 15 amino acids. The part of the CDR3 DNA that was read is TGCACCTGCAGTGCAGCCGGGACAACAAACACA. Translation: CTCSAAGTTNT. The full CDR3 is CTCSAAGTTNTEVFF. The full variable domain, completed using reference TRBV1 and TRBJ1-1, is VTLLEQNPRWRLVPRGQAVNLRCILKNSQYPWMSWYQQDLQKQLQWLFTLRSPGDKEVKSLPGADYLATRVTDTELRLQVANMSQGRTLYCTCSAAGTTNTEVFFGKGTRLTVV.

This clone appeared a few times. Here the gene names and germline are mouse. The sequence runs out 4 residues before the end of the CDR3; the remainder is reconstructed from the germline J gene. The V call is TRBV19, the J call TRBJ2-1; 8 nucleotides agree with TRBD2. The CDR3 runs 17 residues. The germline V gene has CDR1 FNHDT and CDR2 SITEND (reference sequence). Here the CDR3 reads CASSITVTGGARAEQFF. Incomplete CDR3 DNA: TGTGCCAGCAGTATAACAGTAACGGGGGGGGCGAGGGCT. Together with reference TRBV19 and TRBJ2-1, the CDR3 gives the full variable domain: GGIITQTPKFLIGQEGQKLTLKCQQNFNHDTMYWYRQDSGKGLRLIYYSITENDLQKGDLSEGYDASREKKSSFSLTVTSAQKNEMAVFLCASSITVTGGARAEQFFGPGTRLTVL.

Worth noting for this clone: Gene names denote mouse genes. Sequencing ends 4 residues short of the CDR3 end; the germline J gene provides the rest. The genes are TRBV13-3 and TRBJ2-1; 11 bases fit TRBD2. Germline V lookup: CDR1 NNHDY, CDR2 SYVADS. Trimming at V came to 6 bases and at J to 6 bases, leaving 5 bases not matched to a gene. This CDR3 region has 14 residues. The CDR3 spells CASTRDWGFAEQFF. The sequenced part of the CDR3 DNA is TGTGCCAGCACCCGGGACTGGGGGTTTGCT.

Of note for this clone: Gene names and germline refer to mouse. The sample holds other DNA sequences that translate to the same CDR3. The DNA read from the CDR3 is TGTGCCAGCAGTGCCGGACTGGGGCGAAACACCGGG. This translates into CASSAGLGRNTG. The full CDR3 is CASSAGLGRNTGQLYF. The chain carries TRBV13-1 and TRBJ2-2; 9 bases align to TRBD2. The CDR3 goes on 4 residues after the read ends, and that part is filled in from the germline J gene. The germline CDR1 and CDR2 sequences are NSHNY and SYGAGN. This CDR3 spans 16 amino acids. V trimming: 3 bases; J trimming: 1 base; junction bases outside the gene matches: 4.

As to this clone: Gene names and germline match the mouse. The CDR3 extends 3 residues past the end of the read, so its final part is completed from the germline J gene. At the DNA level, this CDR3 is encoded by other sequences in the same sample as well. This rearrangement joins TRBV19 to TRBJ1-6, with TRBD1 as a possible D gene (5 bases). TRBJ1-6 is assigned to the ORF class and has an uncertain function. V lost 5 bases and J lost 4, with 7 bases in between. CDR3 length: 13 residues. Looked up from germline, CDR1 is FNHDT and CDR2 is SITEND (reference sequence). This CDR3 reads CASRQGYNSPLYF. Incomplete CDR3 DNA: TGTGCCAGCAGGCAGGGTTATAATTCGCCC.

This clone was observed a few times. Gene names refer to mouse genes. The read terminates 4 residues before the CDR3 end, so the remaining end is supplied by the germline J gene. Other nucleotide sequences from this sample produce the same CDR3. This rearrangement joins TRBV1 to TRBJ1-2; D possibly corresponds to TRBD1 (6 bases). This CDR3 has 14 amino acids. Germline-derived CDR1 and CDR2 are NSQYPW and LRSPGD (reference sequence). The V and J ends lost 0 bases and 4 bases respectively, with 9 bases between them. Incomplete CDR3 DNA: TGCACCTGCAGTGCAGATAGGGGGGGCTCC. It yields the protein CTCSADRGGS. The whole CDR3 protein reads CTCSADRGGSDYTF.

This clone was observed a handful of times. Gene labels here are mouse ones. Coverage ceases 4 residues before the CDR3 finishes, and the germline J gene fills in the end. This specimen includes other DNA sequences encoding the same CDR3. The V and J genes are TRBV13-1 and TRBJ2-5, with TRBD2 matching 9 bases. Germline CDR1 reads NSHNY; CDR2 reads SYGAGN. CDR3 length equals 14 residues. Here the CDR3 reads CASSDLGGEDTQYF. The sequenced part of the CDR3 DNA is TGTGCCAGCAGTGATCTGGGGGGGGAAGAC.

A word on this clone: Genes and germline come from the mouse. The read is 4 residues too short to cover the CDR3 end, so that end is filled in from the germline J gene. The sample contains more than one DNA sequence encoding this CDR3. V usage is TRBV1 and J usage is TRBJ1-2; D gene ambiguous. The CDR3 runs to 15 residues. Deletions cut 0 bases from V and 0 bases from J, with 8 bases between. Germline CDR1 is NSQYPW and CDR2 is LRSPGD (reference sequence). The CDR3 DNA, read in part, is TGCACCTGCAGTGCAGATCGCAGTGCAAACTCC. Its translation is CTCSADRSANS. In full, the CDR3 is CTCSADRSANSDYTF.